The present T cell receptor beta chain was sequenced within a study of blood T cell repertoires in COVID-19. Repertoires were generated with immunoSEQ multiplex PCR, while TCRdb's copy carries only in-frame clones and drops some. The sample yields 210,000 or so clones, around four fifths seen once. In this sample, this clone turned up a few times. This CDR3 region has 14 residues. V lost 0 bases, J lost 4 bases, and 2 bases stayed unmatched. The V gene's germline CDR1 is SGHRS and CDR2 YFSETQ. This receptor was obtained from a man in his fifties with active or convalescent COVID-19. The V gene is TRBV5-1, the J gene TRBJ1-1; 8 positions agree with TRBD1. The sequencing input was peripheral blood. The CDR3 spells CASSLVDRGTEAFF. The CDR3 coding sequence is TGCGCCAGCAGCTTGGTCGACAGGGGCACTGAAGCTTTCTTT. Full variable domain (remainder filled in from reference TRBV5-1 and TRBJ1-1): KAGVTQTPRYLIKTRGQQVTLSCSPISGHRSVSWYQQTPGQGLQFLFEYFSETQRNKGNFPGRFSGRQFSNSRSEMNVSTLELGDSALYLCASSLVDRGTEAFFGQGTRLTVV.